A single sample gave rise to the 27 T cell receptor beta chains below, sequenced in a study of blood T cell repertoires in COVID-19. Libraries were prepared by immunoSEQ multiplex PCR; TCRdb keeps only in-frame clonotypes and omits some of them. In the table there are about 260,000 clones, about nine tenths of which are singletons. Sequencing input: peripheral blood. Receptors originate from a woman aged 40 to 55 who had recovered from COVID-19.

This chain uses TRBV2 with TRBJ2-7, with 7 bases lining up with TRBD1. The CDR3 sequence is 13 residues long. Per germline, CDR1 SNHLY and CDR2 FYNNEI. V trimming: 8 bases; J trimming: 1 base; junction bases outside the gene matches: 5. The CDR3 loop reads CASLDRVSYEQYF. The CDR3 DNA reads TGTGCCAGCTTAGACAGGGTGTCCTACGAGCAGTACTTC.

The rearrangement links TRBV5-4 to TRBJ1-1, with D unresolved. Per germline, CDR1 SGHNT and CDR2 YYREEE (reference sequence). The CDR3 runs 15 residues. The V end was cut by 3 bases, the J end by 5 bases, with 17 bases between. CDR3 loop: CASSSGTRPGTEAFF. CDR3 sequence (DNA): TGTGCCAGCAGCTCGGGAACCCGACCGGGGACTGAAGCTTTCTTT.

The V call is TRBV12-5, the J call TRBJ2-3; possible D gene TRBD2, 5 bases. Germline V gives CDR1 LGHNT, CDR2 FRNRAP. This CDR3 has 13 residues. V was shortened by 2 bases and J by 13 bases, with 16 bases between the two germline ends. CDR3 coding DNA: TGTGCTAGTGGTTTGAGTCGGGCTAGCATTAAGTATTTT. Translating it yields CASGLSRASIKYF.

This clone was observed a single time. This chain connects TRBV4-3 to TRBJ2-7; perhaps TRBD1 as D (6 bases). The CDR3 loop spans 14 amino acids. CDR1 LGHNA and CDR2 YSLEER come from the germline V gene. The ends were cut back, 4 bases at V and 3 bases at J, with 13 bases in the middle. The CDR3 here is CASSPGVSGYEQYF. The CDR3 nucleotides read TGCGCCAGCAGCCCAGGGGTAAGCGGCTACGAGCAGTACTTC.

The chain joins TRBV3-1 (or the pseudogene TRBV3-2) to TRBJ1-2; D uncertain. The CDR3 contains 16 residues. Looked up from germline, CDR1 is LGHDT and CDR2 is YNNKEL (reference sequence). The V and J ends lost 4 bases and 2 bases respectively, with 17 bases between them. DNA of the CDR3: TGTGCCAGCAGCCCAGCCCCAACGGGGATGAACTATGGCTACACCTTC. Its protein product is CASSPAPTGMNYGYTF.

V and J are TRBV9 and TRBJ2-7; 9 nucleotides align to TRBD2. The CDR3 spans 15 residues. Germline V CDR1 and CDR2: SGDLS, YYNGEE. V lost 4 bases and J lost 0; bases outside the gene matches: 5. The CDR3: CASSLASGASYEQYF. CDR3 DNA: TGTGCCAGCAGCTTAGCTAGCGGGGCCTCCTACGAGCAGTACTTC.

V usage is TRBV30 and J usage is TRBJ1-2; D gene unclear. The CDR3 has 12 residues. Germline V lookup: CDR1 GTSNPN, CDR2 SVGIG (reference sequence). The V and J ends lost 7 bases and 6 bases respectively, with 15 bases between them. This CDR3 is CASPRGFDGYTF. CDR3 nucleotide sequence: TGTGCCTCCCCCCGAGGGTTCGATGGCTACACCTTC.

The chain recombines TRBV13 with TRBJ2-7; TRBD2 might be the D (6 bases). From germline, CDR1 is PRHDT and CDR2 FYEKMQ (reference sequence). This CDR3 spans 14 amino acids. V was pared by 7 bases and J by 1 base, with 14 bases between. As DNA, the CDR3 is TGTGCCAGCACGACGGGGGAGTTATCCTACGAGCAGTACTTC. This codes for CASTTGELSYEQYF.

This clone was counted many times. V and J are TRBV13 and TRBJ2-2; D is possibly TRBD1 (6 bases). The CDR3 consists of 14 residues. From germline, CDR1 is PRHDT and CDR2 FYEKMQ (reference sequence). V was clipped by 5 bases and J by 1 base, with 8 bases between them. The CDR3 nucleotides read TGTGCCAGCAGCCGAGGGGGGAACACCGGGGAGCTGTTTTTT. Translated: CASSRGGNTGELFF.

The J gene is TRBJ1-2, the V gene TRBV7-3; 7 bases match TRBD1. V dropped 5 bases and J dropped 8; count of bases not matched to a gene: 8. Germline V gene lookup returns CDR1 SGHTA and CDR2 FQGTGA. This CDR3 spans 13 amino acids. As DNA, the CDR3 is TGTGCCAGCAGCCAACAAACAGGGGAAGGCTACACCTTC. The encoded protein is CASSQQTGEGYTF.

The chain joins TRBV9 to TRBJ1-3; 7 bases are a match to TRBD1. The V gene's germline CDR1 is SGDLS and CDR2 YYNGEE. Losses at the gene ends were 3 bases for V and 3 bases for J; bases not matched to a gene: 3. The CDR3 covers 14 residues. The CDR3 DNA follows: TGTGCCAGCAGCGGGACAGGACTTGGAAACACCATATATTTT. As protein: CASSGTGLGNTIYF.

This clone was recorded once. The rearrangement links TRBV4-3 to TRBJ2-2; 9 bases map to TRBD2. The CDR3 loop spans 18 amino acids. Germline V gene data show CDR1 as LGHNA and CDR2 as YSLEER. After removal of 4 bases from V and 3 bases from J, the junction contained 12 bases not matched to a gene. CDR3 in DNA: TGCGCCAGCAGCCGCTTAGTGGGCGGGGGGGCCGACACCGGGGAGCTGTTTTTT. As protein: CASSRLVGGGADTGELFF.

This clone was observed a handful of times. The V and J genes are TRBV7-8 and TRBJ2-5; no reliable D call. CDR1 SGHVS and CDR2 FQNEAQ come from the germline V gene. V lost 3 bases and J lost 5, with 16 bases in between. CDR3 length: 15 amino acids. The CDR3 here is CASSFPAASLETQYF. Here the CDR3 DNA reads TGTGCCAGCAGCTTTCCGGCGGCTTCGTTGGAGACCCAGTACTTC.

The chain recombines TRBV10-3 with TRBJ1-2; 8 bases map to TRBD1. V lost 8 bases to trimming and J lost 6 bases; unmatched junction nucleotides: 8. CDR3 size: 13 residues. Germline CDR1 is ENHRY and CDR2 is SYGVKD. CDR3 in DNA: TGTGCCATCGGGAGGGACAGGACAGATGGCTACACCTTC. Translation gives CAIGRDRTDGYTF.

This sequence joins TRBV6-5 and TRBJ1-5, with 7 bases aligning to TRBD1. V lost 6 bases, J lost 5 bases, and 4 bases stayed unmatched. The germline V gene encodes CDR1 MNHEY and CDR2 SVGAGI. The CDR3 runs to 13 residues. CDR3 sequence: CASRQGSYQPQHF. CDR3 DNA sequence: TGTGCCAGCAGACAGGGGTCTTATCAGCCCCAGCATTTT.

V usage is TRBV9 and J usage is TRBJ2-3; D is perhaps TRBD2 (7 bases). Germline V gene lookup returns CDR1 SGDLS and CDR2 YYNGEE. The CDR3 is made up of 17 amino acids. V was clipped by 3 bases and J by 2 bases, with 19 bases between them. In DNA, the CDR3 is TGTGCCAGCAGCGAGGGGCCCGGGGGGCCGTTCACAGATACGCAGTATTTT. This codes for CASSEGPGGPFTDTQYF.

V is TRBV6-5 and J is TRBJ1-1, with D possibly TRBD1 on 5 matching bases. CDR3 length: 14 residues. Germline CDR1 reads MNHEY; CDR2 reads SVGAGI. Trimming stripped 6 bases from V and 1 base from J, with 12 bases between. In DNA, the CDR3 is TGTGCCAGCAGGGACATTAACAAGAACACTGAAGCTTTCTTT. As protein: CASRDINKNTEAFF.

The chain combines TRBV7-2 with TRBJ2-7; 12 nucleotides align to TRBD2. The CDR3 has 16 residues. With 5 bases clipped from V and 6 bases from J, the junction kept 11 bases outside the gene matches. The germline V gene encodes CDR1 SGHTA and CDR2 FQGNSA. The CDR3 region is CASSIRGGLAGREQYF. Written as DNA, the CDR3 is TGTGCCAGCAGCATTAGAGGCGGACTAGCGGGGCGCGAGCAGTACTTC.

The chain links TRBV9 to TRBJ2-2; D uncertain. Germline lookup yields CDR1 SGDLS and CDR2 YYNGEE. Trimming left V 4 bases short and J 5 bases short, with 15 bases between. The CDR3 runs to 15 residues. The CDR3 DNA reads TGTGCCAGCAGCCCCCGGTCCCTGAGAACCGGGGAGCTGTTTTTT. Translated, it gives CASSPRSLRTGELFF.

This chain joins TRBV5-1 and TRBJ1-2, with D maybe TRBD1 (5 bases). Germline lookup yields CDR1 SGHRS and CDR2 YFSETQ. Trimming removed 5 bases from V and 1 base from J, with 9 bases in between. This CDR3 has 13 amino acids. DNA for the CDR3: TGCGCCAGCAGTTCCAGGGATAACTATGGCTACACCTTC. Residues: CASSSRDNYGYTF.

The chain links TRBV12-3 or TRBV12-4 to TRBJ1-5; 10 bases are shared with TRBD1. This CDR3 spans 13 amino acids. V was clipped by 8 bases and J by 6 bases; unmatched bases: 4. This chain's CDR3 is CASRGDRGQPQHF. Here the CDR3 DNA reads TGTGCCAGCCGCGGGGACAGGGGTCAGCCCCAGCATTTT.

DNA of the CDR3: TGTGCCAGCAGCCTCTCTGACACCTACGAGCAGTACTTC. Residues: CASSLSDTYEQYF. V usage is TRBV11-2 and J usage is TRBJ2-7; D call uncertain. This CDR3 spans 13 amino acids. The germline V gene encodes CDR1 SGHAT and CDR2 FQNNGV. Trimming pared 5 bases from V and 2 bases from J, leaving 10 bases between.

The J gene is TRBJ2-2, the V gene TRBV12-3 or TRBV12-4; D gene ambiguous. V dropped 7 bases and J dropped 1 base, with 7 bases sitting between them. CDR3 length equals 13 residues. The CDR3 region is CASNKRNTGELFF. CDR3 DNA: TGTGCCAGCAATAAGAGGAACACCGGGGAGCTGTTTTTT.

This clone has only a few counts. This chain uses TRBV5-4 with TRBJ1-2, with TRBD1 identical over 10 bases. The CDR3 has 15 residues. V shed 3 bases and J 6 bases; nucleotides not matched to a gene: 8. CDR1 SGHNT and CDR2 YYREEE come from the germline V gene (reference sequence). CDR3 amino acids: CASSWGTGETHGYTF. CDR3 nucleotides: TGTGCCAGCAGCTGGGGGACAGGGGAAACCCATGGCTACACCTTC.

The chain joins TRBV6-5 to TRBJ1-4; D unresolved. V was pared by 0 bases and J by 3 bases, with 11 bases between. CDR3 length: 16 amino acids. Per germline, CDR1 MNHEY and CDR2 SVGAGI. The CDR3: CASSYSLAVSNEKLFF. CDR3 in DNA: TGTGCCAGCAGTTACTCCCTGGCCGTATCTAATGAAAAACTGTTTTTT.

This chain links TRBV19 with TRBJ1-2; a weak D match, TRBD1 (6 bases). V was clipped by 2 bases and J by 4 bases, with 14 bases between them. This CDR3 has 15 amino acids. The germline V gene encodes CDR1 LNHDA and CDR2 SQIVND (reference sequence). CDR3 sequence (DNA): TGTGCCAGTAGTATAATCCCGACAGGAGCCTATGGCTACACCTTC. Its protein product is CASSIIPTGAYGYTF. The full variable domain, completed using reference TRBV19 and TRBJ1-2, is DGGITQSPKYLFRKEGQNVTLSCEQNLNHDAMYWYRQDPGQGLRLIYYSQIVNDFQKGDIAEGYSVSREKKESFPLTVTSAQKNPTAFYLCASSIIPTGAYGYTFGSGTRLTVV.

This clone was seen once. CDR3 protein: CASSPRGTGEKLFF. CDR3 in DNA: TGTGCCAGCAGCCCCAGGGGGACGGGTGAAAAACTGTTTTTT. The rearrangement links TRBV7-9 to TRBJ1-4, with TRBD1 identical over 7 bases. V lost 5 bases, J lost 7 bases, and 7 bases stayed unmatched. The CDR3 spans 14 residues. Germline CDR1 and CDR2: SEHNR and FQNEAQ (reference sequence).